This TCR beta chain was recorded in a study of response to subunit inactivated influenza vaccine. Study-level points and caveats: New T cells are recruited in small numbers by each seasonal influenza vaccination, according to the authors' suggestion.

TCRdb re-analysed the RT-PCR reads in MiXCR, keeping a single row per CDR3 protein. The profile covers some 500,000 distinct CDR3 sequences, with 10% to 15% appearing a single time and around 14% taken by the ten largest. The sample holds a few counts of this clonotype. Its antigen is as yet unknown. With 3 bases clipped from V and 8 bases from J, the junction kept 3 bases outside the gene matches. The V gene's germline CDR1 is LNHNV and CDR2 YYDKDF (reference sequence). The CDR3 runs to 14 residues. The specimen was PBMCs from blood, collected 45 days after vaccination. The TCR sequence derives from a man aged 45 to 65 who received an inactivated influenza vaccine. The chain links TRBV15 to TRBJ1-6; 8 nucleotides align to TRBD1. CDR3 sequence reads: CATSRDRADSPLHF. The DNA of the CDR3 is TGTGCCACCAGCAGGGACAGGGCCGATTCACCCCTCCACTTT. The variable domain in full, completed from reference TRBV15 and TRBJ1-6, reads DAMVIQNPRYQVTQFGKPVTLSCSQTLNHNVMYWYQQKSSQAPKLLFHYYDKDFNNEADTPDNFQSRRPNTSFCFLDIRSPGLGDTAMYLCATSRDRADSPLHFGNGTRLTVT.